The clone carrying this T cell receptor gamma chain was picked up many times. Its matching antigen is unknown. This DNA's translation and the protein TCRdb lists, from a much larger clone, do not match at residue 5, likely due to a read error; the protein shown is translated from the DNA. CDR1 is GITISATS, CDR2 ISYDGTV, per germline (reference sequence). This CDR3 is 14 amino acids long. V shed 5 bases and J 7 bases; nucleotides not matched to a gene: 14. Bulk repertoires came from Vgamma9/Vdelta2+ or Vdelta2-negative gammadelta T cells flow-sorted from PBMC. The source of the sample is a study of γδ T cells in repeated Plasmodium falciparum infection. Study context: Malian children with intense seasonal malaria exposure were compared with matched Australian children. General study results and limits: Waves of new clonotype selection appeared after repeated controlled infections in Vdelta2-negative, largely Vdelta1+, gammadelta T cells.

Both TRG and TRD chains were sequenced from each sorted sample. TCRdb called clones from the multiplex PCR reads again using CATT. The sample shows approximately 28,000 gamma-chain clones, over 2.5% of them seen only once. This rearrangement joins TRGV9 to TRGJ1 or TRGJ2. Matching the DNA to germline supplied the J gene, which TCRdb does not give. The specimen was gamma-delta T cells from blood. This receptor was taken from a pool of human donors (malaria-infected and uninfected, not separated). In DNA, the CDR3 is TGTGCCTTGTGGGGGGTCCCTCAACCCTATAAGAAACTCTTT. As protein: CALWGVPQPYKKLF.